This is a list of T cell receptor beta chains from one sample in a study of T cells in Graves' hyperthyroidism and ophthalmopathy. MiXCR was run by TCRdb on the multiplex PCR reads, yielding one entry per CDR3 protein. The sample shows about 510,000 distinct CDR3 sequences, 12% to 15% of them seen only once. Sequencing was done on a sample of blood. Receptor source: a woman aged 40 to 49 with Graves' hyperthyroidism. Both conserved end residues are trimmed from each CDR3.

TRBV4-1	15	TRBJ2-2	ASSRLLGGANTGELF
TRBV20-1	14	TRBJ2-1	SARVPSGHSYNEQF
TRBV18	13	TRBJ2-6	ASSPPFAGANVLT
TRBV20-1	12	TRBJ1-1	SARDRRENTEAF
TRBV28	13	TRBJ2-5	ASTSSSGRRETQY
TRBV7-9	13	TRBJ2-2	ASSFNTGGSGELF
TRBV27	13	TRBJ2-1	ASSPGQGSVDEQF
TRBV5-4	13	TRBJ2-2	ASSGSSGHIGELF
TRBV20-1	9	TRBJ1-2	SAPGIYGYT
TRBV7-9	14	TRBJ1-4	ASSESPGSTNEKLF
TRBV20-1	10	TRBJ1-1	SAFGRGTEAF
TRBV7-9	12	TRBJ2-1	ASSLIEGAGEQF
TRBV9	14	TRBJ2-1	ASSVGLAGTYNEQF
TRBV12-3/TRBV12-4	12	TRBJ2-1	AIEKGVVLNEQF
TRBV28	11	TRBJ2-5	ASSLQGFETQY
TRBV24-1	11	TRBJ1-5	ATSDSWNQPQH
TRBV7-9	11	TRBJ1-2	ASSLSPLYGYT
TRBV19	11	TRBJ2-5	ASSGDLGETQY
TRBV27	12	TRBJ2-7	ASNRGRGAYEQY
TRBV12-3/TRBV12-4	14	TRBJ2-1	ASSQHGASGYNEQF
TRBV11-2	13	TRBJ1-1	ASSPGGARITEAF
TRBV28	12	TRBJ2-1	ASSLLGQAGEQF
TRBV20-1	10	TRBJ2-3	SAGGPADTQY
TRBV6-1	12	TRBJ2-3	ASRSRQGLDTQY
TRBV5-5	15	TRBJ2-7	ASSLAPSGDRSYEQY
TRBV4-1	13	TRBJ1-4	ASSQPRGANEKLF
TRBV6-1	12	TRBJ2-5	ASGTAQYQETQY
TRBV3-1	12	TRBJ2-5	ASSQVGQMETQY
TRBV7-3	13	TRBJ2-3	ASSLDRESTDTQY
TRBV11-2	10	TRBJ1-4	ASSRGLEKLF
TRBV12-3/TRBV12-4	12	TRBJ1-3	ASNPGTDGNTIY
TRBV18	11	TRBJ2-1	ASSRPPGNEQF
TRBV18	14	TRBJ2-2	ASSPPSRQNTGELF
TRBV7-2	14	TRBJ2-5	ASSLTVMGIQETQY
TRBV4-2	15	TRBJ2-1	ASSQEGGLAGWGEQF
TRBV5-1	15	TRBJ2-1	ASSLGPGSSVYNEQF
TRBV20-1	14	TRBJ2-3	SARSSGVPAADTQY
TRBV20-1	10	TRBJ2-1	SARVAYNEQF
TRBV5-4	16	TRBJ2-1	ASSLVLAGGKGYNEQF
TRBV27	11	TRBJ1-6	ASMTGVRSPLH
TRBV27	13	TRBJ2-7	ASSLKGSPTYEQY
TRBV9	11	TRBJ2-5	ASSVGGFETQY
TRBV12-3/TRBV12-4	11	TRBJ1-2	ASSTTGSYGYT
TRBV6-1	13	TRBJ2-1	ASKPGTSRNGEQF
TRBV7-9	14	TRBJ1-2	ASSPWTSASNYGYT
TRBV30	14	TRBJ2-4	AWSRLAGGRRNIQY
TRBV20-1	13	TRBJ2-1	SAIGLAGGGNEQF
TRBV13	11	TRBJ2-3	ASKDWLTDTQY
TRBV5-1	15	TRBJ2-7	ASSLDRLAGAEYEQY
TRBV19	12	TRBJ2-4	ASSIGGRRDIQY
TRBV7-3	15	TRBJ2-7	ASSLTKGQAPSYEQY
TRBV29-1	11	TRBJ1-5	SVVDGGNQPQH
TRBV5-1	13	TRBJ2-3	ASSSSSGRADTQY
TRBV7-8	13	TRBJ1-1	ASSQRTGLNTEAF
TRBV6-2/TRBV6-3	13	TRBJ1-5	ASTPRDNLNQPQH
TRBV20-1	15	TRBJ2-4	SARWTGRILAKNIQY
TRBV11-2	12	TRBJ2-1	ASSPTGPVNEQF
TRBV27	9	TRBJ2-3	ASSPNNTQY
TRBV9	14	TRBJ2-1	ASNFKGQGSYNEQF